The T cell receptor (beta chain) under discussion was sequenced for a study of OX40 agonist ivuxolimab in advanced cancers. About the research overall: Previous treatment with anti-PD-1, anti-PD-L1 or anti-CTLA-4 therapy was allowed; more than 35% had received some. Study conclusions and caveats: Clonal expansion among partial responders at 0.1-3.0 mg/kg ranked near the lowest. Antigen specificity of clonally expanded peripheral T cells was not established.

Some clones are missing from TCRdb's copy, which holds only in-frame ones; the method was immunoSEQ multiplex PCR. This table has roughly 72,000 clones, over 70% appearing once. The length of the CDR3 is 14 residues. CDR1 and CDR2 (germline): LNHDA, SQIVND (reference sequence). The V gene lost 5 bases and the J gene lost 4 bases, with 15 bases spanning the gap. Notes on this clone: The antigen is undetermined.

Individuals having autoimmune disease history or systemic immunosuppression were not enrolled. The input for sequencing was CD4+ or CD8+ T cells sorted from blood, taken in a trial of the OX40 agonist ivuxolimab. The V and J genes are TRBV19 and TRBJ2-7; the D is unclear. The TCR sequence derives from an adult with an advanced solid tumor such as melanoma, head and neck, liver or kidney cancer. As DNA, the CDR3 is TGTGCCAGTAGTGTGACAACCGCCGGTTACGAGCAGTACTTC. Its protein product is CASSVTTAGYEQYF.